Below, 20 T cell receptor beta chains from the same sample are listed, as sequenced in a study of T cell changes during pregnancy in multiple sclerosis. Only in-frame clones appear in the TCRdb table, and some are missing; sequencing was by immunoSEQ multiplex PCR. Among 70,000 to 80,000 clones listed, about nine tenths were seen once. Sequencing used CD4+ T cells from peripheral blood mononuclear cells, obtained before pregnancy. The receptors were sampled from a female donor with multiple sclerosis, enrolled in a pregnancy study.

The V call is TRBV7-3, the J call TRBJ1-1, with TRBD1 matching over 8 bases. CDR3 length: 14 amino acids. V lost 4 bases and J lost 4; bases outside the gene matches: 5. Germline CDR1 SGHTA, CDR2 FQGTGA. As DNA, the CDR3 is TGTGCCAGCAGCTCCCAGGGGGCCGGCACTGAAGCTTTCTTT. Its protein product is CASSSQGAGTEAFF.

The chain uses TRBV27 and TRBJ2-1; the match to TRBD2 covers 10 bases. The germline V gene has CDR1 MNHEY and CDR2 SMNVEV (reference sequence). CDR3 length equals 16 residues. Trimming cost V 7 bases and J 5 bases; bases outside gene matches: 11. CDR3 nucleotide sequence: TGTGCCAGCACGAAATGGACTAGCGGTTTACACAATGAGCAGTTCTTC. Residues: CASTKWTSGLHNEQFF.

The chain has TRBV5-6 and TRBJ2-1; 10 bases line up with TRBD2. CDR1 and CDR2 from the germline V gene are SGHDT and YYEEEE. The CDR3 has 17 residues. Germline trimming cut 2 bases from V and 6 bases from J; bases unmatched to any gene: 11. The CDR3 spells CASSFGLAGVSANEQFF. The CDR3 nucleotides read TGTGCCAGCAGCTTCGGTCTAGCGGGAGTTTCCGCCAATGAGCAGTTCTTC.

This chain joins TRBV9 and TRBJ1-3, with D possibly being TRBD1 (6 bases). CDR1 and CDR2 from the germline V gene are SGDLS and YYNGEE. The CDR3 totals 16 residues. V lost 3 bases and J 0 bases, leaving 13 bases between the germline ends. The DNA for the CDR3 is TGTGCCAGCAGCGCCCCACAGGGTCCCTCTGGAAACACCATATATTTT. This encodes CASSAPQGPSGNTIYF. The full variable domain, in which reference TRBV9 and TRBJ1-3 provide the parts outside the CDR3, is DSGVTQTPKHLITATGQRVTLRCSPRSGDLSVYWYQQSLDQGLQFLIQYYNGEERAKGNILERFSAQQFPDLHSELNLSSLELGDSALYFCASSAPQGPSGNTIYFGEGSWLTVV.

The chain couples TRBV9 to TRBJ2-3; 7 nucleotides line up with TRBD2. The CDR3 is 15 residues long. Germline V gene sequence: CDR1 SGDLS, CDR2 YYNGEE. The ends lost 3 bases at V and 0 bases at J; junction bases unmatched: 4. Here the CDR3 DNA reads TGTGCCAGCAGCGCACAGCGGGGAAGCACAGATACGCAGTATTTT. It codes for CASSAQRGSTDTQYF.

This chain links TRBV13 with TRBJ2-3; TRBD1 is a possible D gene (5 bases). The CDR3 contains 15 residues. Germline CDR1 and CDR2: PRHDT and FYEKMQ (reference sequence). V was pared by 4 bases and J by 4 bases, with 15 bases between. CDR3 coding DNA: TGTGCCAGCAGCTCTGGACACGGGCGCTCAGATACGCAGTATTTT. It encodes CASSSGHGRSDTQYF.

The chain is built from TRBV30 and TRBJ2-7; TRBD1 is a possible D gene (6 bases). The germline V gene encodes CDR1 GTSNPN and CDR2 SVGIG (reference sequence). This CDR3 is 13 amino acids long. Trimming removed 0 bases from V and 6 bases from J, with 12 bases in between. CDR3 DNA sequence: TGTGCCTGGAGTGTATCAGGGGTAGGCGAGCAGTACTTC. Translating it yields CAWSVSGVGEQYF.

The DNA for the CDR3 is TGTGCCAGCAGCTTGGGGCTCCGCACAGGGGCGAAGCCCTACACTGAAGCTTTCTTT. Protein product: CASSLGLRTGAKPYTEAFF. The chain recombines TRBV5-4 with TRBJ1-1; 7 nucleotides align to TRBD1. Losses at the gene ends were 0 bases for V and 3 bases for J; bases not matched to a gene: 17. Germline assignment: CDR1 SGHNT and CDR2 YYREEE (reference sequence). The CDR3 covers 19 residues.

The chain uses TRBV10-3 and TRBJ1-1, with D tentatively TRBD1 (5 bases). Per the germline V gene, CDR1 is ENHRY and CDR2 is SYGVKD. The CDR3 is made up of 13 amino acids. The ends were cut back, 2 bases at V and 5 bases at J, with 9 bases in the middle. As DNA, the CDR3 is TGTGCCATCAGTGAGGGGGCATGGACTGAAGCTTTCTTT. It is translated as CAISEGAWTEAFF.

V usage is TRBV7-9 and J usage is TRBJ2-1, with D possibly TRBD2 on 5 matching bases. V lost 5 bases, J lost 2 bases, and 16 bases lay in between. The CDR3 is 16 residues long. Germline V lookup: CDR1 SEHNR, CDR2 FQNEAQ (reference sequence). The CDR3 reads CASSPGAGKTYNEQFF. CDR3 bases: TGTGCCAGCAGCCCCGGTGCGGGCAAAACCTACAATGAGCAGTTCTTC. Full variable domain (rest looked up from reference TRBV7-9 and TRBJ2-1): DTGVSQNPRHKITKRGQNVTFRCDPISEHNRLYWYRQTLGQGPEFLTYFQNEAQLEKSRLLSDRFSAERPKGSFSTLEIQRTEQGDSAMYLCASSPGAGKTYNEQFFGPGTRLTVL.

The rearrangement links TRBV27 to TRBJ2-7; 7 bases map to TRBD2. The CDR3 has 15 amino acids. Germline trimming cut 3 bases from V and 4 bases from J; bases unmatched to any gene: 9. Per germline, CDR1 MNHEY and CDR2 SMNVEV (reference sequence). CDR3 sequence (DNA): TGTGCCAGCAGTTTCGGGCGGGAGCTTAGGTACGAGCAGTACTTC. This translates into CASSFGRELRYEQYF.

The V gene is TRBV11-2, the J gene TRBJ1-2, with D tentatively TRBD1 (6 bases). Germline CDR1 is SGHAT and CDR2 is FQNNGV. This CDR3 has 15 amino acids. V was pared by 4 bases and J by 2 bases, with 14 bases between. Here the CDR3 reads CASSSKADRNYGYTF. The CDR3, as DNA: TGTGCCAGCAGCTCGAAGGCGGACAGAAACTATGGCTACACCTTC.

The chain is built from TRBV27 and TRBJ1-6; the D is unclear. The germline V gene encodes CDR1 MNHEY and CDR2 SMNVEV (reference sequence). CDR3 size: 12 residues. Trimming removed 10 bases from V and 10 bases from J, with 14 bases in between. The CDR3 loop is CATFSGSSPLHF. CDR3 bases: TGTGCCACCTTTTCGGGATCCTCACCCCTCCACTTT.

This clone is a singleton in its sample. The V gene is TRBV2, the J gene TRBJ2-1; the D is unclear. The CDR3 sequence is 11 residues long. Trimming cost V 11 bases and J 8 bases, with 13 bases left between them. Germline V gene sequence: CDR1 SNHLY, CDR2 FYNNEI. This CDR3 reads CAVTLIDEQFF. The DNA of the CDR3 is TGTGCCGTTACTCTCATCGATGAGCAGTTCTTC.

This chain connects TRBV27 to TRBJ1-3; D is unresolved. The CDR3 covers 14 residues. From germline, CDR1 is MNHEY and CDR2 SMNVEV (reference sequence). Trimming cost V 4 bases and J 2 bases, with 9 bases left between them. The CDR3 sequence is CASSSGGAGNTIYF. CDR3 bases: TGTGCCAGCAGTTCAGGAGGTGCTGGAAACACCATATATTTT.

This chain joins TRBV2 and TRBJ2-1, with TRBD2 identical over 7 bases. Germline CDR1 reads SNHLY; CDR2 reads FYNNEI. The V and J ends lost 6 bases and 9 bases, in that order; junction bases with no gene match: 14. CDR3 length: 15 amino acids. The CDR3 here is CASRKGSAGAGEQFF. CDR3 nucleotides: TGTGCCAGCAGGAAGGGGTCTGCGGGAGCTGGTGAGCAGTTCTTC.

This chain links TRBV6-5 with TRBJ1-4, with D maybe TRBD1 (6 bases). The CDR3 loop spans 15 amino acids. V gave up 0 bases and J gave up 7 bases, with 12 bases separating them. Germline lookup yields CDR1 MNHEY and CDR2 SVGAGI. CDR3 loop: CASSYSDRGSEKLFF. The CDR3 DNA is TGTGCCAGCAGTTACTCGGACAGAGGGAGTGAAAAACTGTTTTTT.

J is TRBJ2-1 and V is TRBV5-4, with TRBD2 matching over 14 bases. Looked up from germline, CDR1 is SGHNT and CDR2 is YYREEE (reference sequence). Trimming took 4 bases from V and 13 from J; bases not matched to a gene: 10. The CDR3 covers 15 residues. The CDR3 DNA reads TGTGCCAGCAGCGAAGGACTAGCGGGGGGCCCCAGACAGTTCTTC. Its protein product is CASSEGLAGGPRQFF.

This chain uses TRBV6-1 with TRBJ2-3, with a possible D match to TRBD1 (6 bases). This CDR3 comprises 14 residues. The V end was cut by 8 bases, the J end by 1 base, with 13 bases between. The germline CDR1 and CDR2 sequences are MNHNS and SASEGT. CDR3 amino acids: CASLPGQGTDTQYF. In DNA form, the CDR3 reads TGTGCCAGCCTCCCGGGACAAGGCACAGATACGCAGTATTTT.

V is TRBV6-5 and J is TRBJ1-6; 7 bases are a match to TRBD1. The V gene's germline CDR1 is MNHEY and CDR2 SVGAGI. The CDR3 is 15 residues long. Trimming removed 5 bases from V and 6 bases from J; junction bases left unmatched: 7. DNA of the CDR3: TGTGCCAGCAGTCATAAGACAGGGCCTAATTCACCCCTCCACTTT. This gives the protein CASSHKTGPNSPLHF.